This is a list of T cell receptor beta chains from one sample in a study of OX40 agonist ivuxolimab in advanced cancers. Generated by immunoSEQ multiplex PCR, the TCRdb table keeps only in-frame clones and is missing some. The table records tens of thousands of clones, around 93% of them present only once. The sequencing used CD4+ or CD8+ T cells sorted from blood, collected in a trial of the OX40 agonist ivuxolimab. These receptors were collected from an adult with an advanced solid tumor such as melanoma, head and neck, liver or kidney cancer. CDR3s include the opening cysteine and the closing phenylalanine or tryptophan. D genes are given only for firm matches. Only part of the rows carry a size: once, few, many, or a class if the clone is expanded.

TGTGCCAGCAGTCCGACCTTCGCCTCCGGTAGCACAGATACGCAGTATTTT,CASSPTFASGSTDTQYF,TRBJ2-3,TRBV5-8,-,-
TGTGCCATCAGTGGGACACTAGAGTTGGACGAGCAGTACTTC,CAISGTLELDEQYF,TRBJ2-7,TRBV10-3,-,once
TGTGCCAGCACCAACCAGGGGTTAAGCAATCAGCCCCAGCATTTT,CASTNQGLSNQPQHF,TRBJ1-5,TRBV2,-,-
TGTGCCAGCAGGTCCCACACCGGGGAGCTGTTTTTT,CASRSHTGELFF,TRBJ2-2,TRBV28,-,-
TGTGCCTGGAGCGCAGCAGGGGGTCAGCCCCAGCATTTT,CAWSAAGGQPQHF,TRBJ1-5,TRBV30,TRBD1,few
TGTGCTAGTGGTTTGGGGGGCGAGCAGTACTTC,CASGLGGEQYF,TRBJ2-7,TRBV12-5,-,-
TGTGCCAGCAGTTGGTCGTTGGGGAACACCGGGGAGCTGTTTTTT,CASSWSLGNTGELFF,TRBJ2-2,TRBV6-6,-,-
TGTGCCAGCAGCTTAGGAGCGGGCCAAGAGACCCAGTACTTC,CASSLGAGQETQYF,TRBJ2-5,TRBV7-2,-,-
TGTGCCAGCAGCGTAGGTCTTGGGACTAACTCCCGCCCCTACAATGAGCAGTTCTTC,CASSVGLGTNSRPYNEQFF,TRBJ2-1,TRBV9,TRBD2,-
TGCGCCAGCAGTCAACCTGGGGGTCAAACTAGCACAGATACGCAGTATTTT,CASSQPGGQTSTDTQYF,TRBJ2-3,TRBV23-1,-,-
TGTGCCAGTAGTACCATCCGGGACACAGAGACCCAGTACTTC,CASSTIRDTETQYF,TRBJ2-5,TRBV19,-,-
TGCGCCAGCAGCCAAGATTGGGCAGCCAACTATAACACCGGGGAGCTGTTTTTT,CASSQDWAANYNTGELFF,TRBJ2-2,TRBV4-3,-,-
TGTGCCAGTAGTATTTCCGCGGAGGTGGATACGCAGTATTTT,CASSISAEVDTQYF,TRBJ2-3,TRBV19,-,-
TGCGCCAGCAGTCTGGGGGATCTGGGGGAAAAACTGTTTTTT,CASSLGDLGEKLFF,TRBJ1-4,TRBV5-1,-,-
TGTGCCAGAAGCTTGGGGGACCAGAGCTACTACGAGCAGTACTTC,CARSLGDQSYYEQYF,TRBJ2-7,TRBV5-3,-,-
TGTGCCAGCGGCAGACGGGACAGCAAAGCTTTCTTT,CASGRRDSKAFF,TRBJ1-1,TRBV5-6,TRBD1,-
TGTGCCAGCAGCGTAGATGAGGGAATGGGCTATGGCTACACCTTC,CASSVDEGMGYGYTF,TRBJ1-2,TRBV9,-,once
TGTGCCTGGAGATCACGTAACTCTGGAAACACCATATATTTT,CAWRSRNSGNTIYF,TRBJ1-3,TRBV30,-,-
TGTGCCAGTAGTATAGCCCAGGGATGGAGGGGCACTGAAGCTTTCTTT,CASSIAQGWRGTEAFF,TRBJ1-1,TRBV19,-,few
TGTGCCAGTAGTATCGGTAAAATTCAAGTTGGGCAGGGGAATTACAATGAGCAGTTCTTC,CASSIGKIQVGQGNYNEQFF,TRBJ2-1,TRBV19,-,-
TGTGCCAGCAGCGTAAGAGTCGGAGGCTCCTACAATGAGCAGTTCTTC,CASSVRVGGSYNEQFF,TRBJ2-1,TRBV9,-,-
TGCGCCAGCAGTGACCCGGGAACTGGAAACACCATATATTTT,CASSDPGTGNTIYF,TRBJ1-3,TRBV10-2,-,-
TGTGCCAGCAGTTACGGCGGGACTGAAGCTTTCTTT,CASSYGGTEAFF,TRBJ1-1,TRBV6-6,-,-
TGTGCCAGCATGGGAGGGGCCGGGGAGACCCAGTACTTC,CASMGGAGETQYF,TRBJ2-5,TRBV6-6,TRBD2,-
TGTGCCAGCAGCTTAGTCGATTCACCCCTCCACTTT,CASSLVDSPLHF,TRBJ1-6,TRBV7-2,-,-
TGTGCCAGTAGTCGTTTACCTCACAGGGGAACTGAAGCTTTCTTT,CASSRLPHRGTEAFF,TRBJ1-1,TRBV19,TRBD1,-
TGTGCCAGCCACAGAGGTAGAGGAGGGGAGACCCAGTACTTC,CASHRGRGGETQYF,TRBJ2-5,TRBV5-5,-,-
TGTGCCAGCAGCTTAACCGGGGGGGGTTCCTACGAGCAGTACTTC,CASSLTGGGSYEQYF,TRBJ2-7,TRBV7-2,TRBD2,-
TGTGCCAGCGGAGACAGGGTGGTGCAGTATTTT,CASGDRVVQYF,TRBJ2-3,TRBV11-1,TRBD1,-
TGTGCCTGGAGCGACCCTGGGACACCTACGGGAACTGAAGCTTTCTTT,CAWSDPGTPTGTEAFF,TRBJ1-1,TRBV30,-,-
TGTGCCAGCAGCGGGCCGGGACAGGGGTTAATCTCCGAGCAGTACTTC,CASSGPGQGLISEQYF,TRBJ2-7,TRBV7-9,TRBD1,-
TGCGCCAGCAGCTTGGATCGGATAAGTTACAATGAAAAACTGTTTTTT,CASSLDRISYNEKLFF,TRBJ1-4,TRBV5-1,-,once
TGTGCCAGCAGCGTAGTGCTGGAGGGTACTGAAGCTTTCTTT,CASSVVLEGTEAFF,TRBJ1-1,TRBV9,-,-
TGTGCCATCGCTTCGGACAGTAACTATGGCTACACCTTC,CAIASDSNYGYTF,TRBJ1-2,TRBV10-3,-,-
TGTGCCAGCAGCCTGACAGGGGACCACACTGAAGCTTTCTTT,CASSLTGDHTEAFF,TRBJ1-1,TRBV11-2,TRBD1,-
TGTGCCAGCAGTTTATCAGGAAATGGAAACACCATATATTTT,CASSLSGNGNTIYF,TRBJ1-3,TRBV28,-,once
TGTGCCAGCAGTTCAGCCAGCCCTTCCGGGACAGGGACCTACGAGCAGTACTTC,CASSSASPSGTGTYEQYF,TRBJ2-7,TRBV27,TRBD1,-
TGTGCCAGCAGTGAACCAGAAAACTATGGCTACACCTTC,CASSEPENYGYTF,TRBJ1-2,TRBV6-1,-,-
TGTGCCAGCAGTGAATTTGGACTCCTCGGGGCTTTCTTT,CASSEFGLLGAFF,TRBJ1-1,TRBV25-1,-,-
TGTGCCAGCAAATGGGGACCGGCCACAGATACGCAGTATTTT,CASKWGPATDTQYF,TRBJ2-3,TRBV6-1,-,once
TGTGCCAAGTCCGGGACTAGGGAGACCCAGTACTTC,CAKSGTRETQYF,TRBJ2-5,TRBV2,TRBD2,-
TGCGCCAGCAGCTTGGAGGGACAGGGGATCGGAAACACCATATATTTT,CASSLEGQGIGNTIYF,TRBJ1-3,TRBV5-1,TRBD1,-
TGTGCCAGCAGCTTAAGCACAGGGTTTGGGGCCAACGTCCTGACTTTC,CASSLSTGFGANVLTF,TRBJ2-6,TRBV7-8,-,-
TGCGCCAGCAGCCCCGGTTTCAGCACAGATACGCAGTATTTT,CASSPGFSTDTQYF,TRBJ2-3,TRBV4-1,-,few
TGCGCCAGCAGCTTGACTAGCGGACAAGAGACCCAGTACTTC,CASSLTSGQETQYF,TRBJ2-5,TRBV5-1,TRBD2,-
TGTGCCAGCAGCCAAGACTTGCCCTTAACTAAACAGGGTCCCGAGCAGTACTTC,CASSQDLPLTKQGPEQYF,TRBJ2-7,TRBV14,-,-
TGTGCCTGGAGTGTTAGCAGGGTAGCTGGAAACACCATATATTTT,CAWSVSRVAGNTIYF,TRBJ1-3,TRBV30,-,-
TGTGCCAGCAGTCGCGGGGGGGGCACAGATACGCAGTATTTT,CASSRGGGTDTQYF,TRBJ2-3,TRBV5-4,TRBD2,-
TGTGCCAGCAGCCGGACAGCCGATAATTCACCCCTCCACTTT,CASSRTADNSPLHF,TRBJ1-6,TRBV7-8,-,-
TGTGCCATAAAGGGATTACGTTTTAATAACTATGGCTACACCTTC,CAIKGLRFNNYGYTF,TRBJ1-2,TRBV30,-,-
TGTGCCAGCAGTTTCAACGGCAGGGGAGGGACCCAGTACTTC,CASSFNGRGGTQYF,TRBJ2-5,TRBV28,-,-
TGTGCCAGCAGCTTAGTAGGGACCGATACGCAGTATTTT,CASSLVGTDTQYF,TRBJ2-3,TRBV7-2,-,-
TGTGCCAGCAGCTTGTCGACTAGCTCGTCGGGAGATACGCAGTATTTT,CASSLSTSSSGDTQYF,TRBJ2-3,TRBV5-8,TRBD2,-
TGCGCCAGCAGCTTGACTCCGGGGGTTCCCAACAATGAGCAGTTCTTC,CASSLTPGVPNNEQFF,TRBJ2-1,TRBV5-1,-,-
TGTGCCAGCAGACTGGGACTAGCCAATGAGCAGTTCTTC,CASRLGLANEQFF,TRBJ2-1,TRBV4-2,TRBD2,-